The 23 T cell receptor beta chains below come from one sample, sequenced in a study of blood T cell repertoires in COVID-19. The table came from immunoSEQ multiplex PCR; TCRdb's copy has only in-frame clones and leaves some out. This table has 150,000 or so clones, about 80% appearing once. Sequencing used peripheral blood. Receptors originate from a human donor in a cohort sampled during active COVID-19.

This chain joins TRBV5-1 and TRBJ1-4, with TRBD1 matching over 10 bases. V lost 4 bases and J lost 1; bases outside the gene matches: 7. CDR3 length: 17 amino acids. Germline CDR1 SGHRS, CDR2 YFSETQ. CDR3 sequence: CASSTSGTGVTNEKLFF. In nucleotides, the CDR3 is TGCGCCAGCAGCACCTCCGGGACAGGGGTAACTAATGAAAAACTGTTTTTT.

The genes are TRBV5-1 and TRBJ2-1; TRBD2 aligns across 9 bases. This CDR3 is 16 amino acids long. Germline CDR1 and CDR2: SGHRS and YFSETQ. The J segment lost 0 bases and the V segment lost 7 bases, leaving 8 bases of the junction unmatched. CDR3 loop: CASGGGSGSSYNEQFF. In DNA form, the CDR3 reads TGCGCCAGCGGCGGGGGTAGCGGGAGCTCCTACAATGAGCAGTTCTTC.

The rearrangement links TRBV5-1 to TRBJ2-3; the D gene is possibly TRBD2 (5 bases). Germline V gene sequence: CDR1 SGHRS, CDR2 YFSETQ. This CDR3 contains 13 residues. V lost 5 bases and J lost 3, with 10 bases in between. DNA of the CDR3: TGCGCCAGCAGAGACCCGGGGACAGATACGCAGTATTTT. Amino acid sequence: CASRDPGTDTQYF. Full variable domain (rest looked up from reference TRBV5-1 and TRBJ2-3): KAGVTQTPRYLIKTRGQQVTLSCSPISGHRSVSWYQQTPGQGLQFLFEYFSETQRNKGNFPGRFSGRQFSNSRSEMNVSTLELGDSALYLCASRDPGTDTQYFGPGTRLTVL.

This clone was found a few times. The rearrangement joins TRBV29-1 to TRBJ1-4, with 7 bases matching TRBD1. Germline CDR1 reads SQVTM; CDR2 reads ANQGSEA. The junction had 8 bases not matched to a gene; V was cut back by 6 bases and J by 4 bases. The CDR3 loop spans 14 amino acids. CDR3 residues: CSVSQTGINEKLFF. Written as DNA, the CDR3 is TGCAGCGTCAGCCAGACAGGGATTAATGAAAAACTGTTTTTT.

The chain joins TRBV5-1 to TRBJ2-7, with 9 bases lining up with TRBD2. Germline assignment: CDR1 SGHRS and CDR2 YFSETQ. The V and J ends lost 4 bases and 3 bases, in that order; junction bases with no gene match: 5. There are 14 residues in the CDR3. The CDR3 loop reads CASSLSGRSYEQYF. DNA of the CDR3: TGCGCCAGCAGCCTTAGCGGGAGAAGCTACGAGCAGTACTTC.

The chain's CDR3 is CASNAQGAETQYF. In DNA, the CDR3 is TGTGCCAGTAATGCCCAGGGGGCGGAGACCCAGTACTTC. The chain couples TRBV19 to TRBJ2-5; 8 bases fit TRBD1. Per the germline V gene, CDR1 is LNHDA and CDR2 is SQIVND (reference sequence). The CDR3 runs 13 residues. V shed 7 bases and J 5 bases; nucleotides not matched to a gene: 6.

This chain uses TRBV6-6 with TRBJ2-7; TRBD2 agrees at 10 bases. The CDR3 runs 16 residues. Germline values: CDR1 MNHNY, CDR2 SVGAGI (reference sequence). V shed 6 bases, J shed 6 bases, and the junction held 14 bases outside the gene matches. The CDR3 DNA reads TGTGCCAGCAGCAGACCCGGACTAGCGGCCCTACCCGAGCAGTACTTC. Its translation: CASSRPGLAALPEQYF.

This clone has just a few counts. The J gene is TRBJ2-1, the V gene TRBV18; weak D call: TRBD1 (6 bases). Trimming removed 6 bases from V and 6 bases from J, with 18 bases in between. The CDR3 contains 15 residues. Germline CDR1 KGHSH, CDR2 LQKENI. This chain's CDR3 is CASSVAQGWSNEQFF. The DNA of the CDR3 is TGTGCCAGCTCCGTGGCACAGGGATGGTCCAATGAGCAGTTCTTC. Full variable domain (remainder filled in from reference TRBV18 and TRBJ2-1): NAGVMQNPRHLVRRRGQEARLRCSPMKGHSHVYWYRQLPEEGLKFMVYLQKENIIDESGMPKERFSAEFPKEGPSILRIQQVVRGDSAAYFCASSVAQGWSNEQFFGPGTRLTVL.

The chain has TRBV18 and TRBJ1-1, with a tentative D call TRBD1 (6 bases). Trimming cost V 2 bases and J 0 bases, with 13 bases left between them. The CDR3 runs 16 residues. Germline assignment: CDR1 KGHSH and CDR2 LQKENI. The CDR3 nucleotides are TGTGCCAGCTCACCATTAGGACAGCTAATGAACACTGAAGCTTTCTTT. The encoded protein is CASSPLGQLMNTEAFF. Combining the CDR3 with reference TRBV18 and TRBJ1-1 gives the whole variable domain NAGVMQNPRHLVRRRGQEARLRCSPMKGHSHVYWYRQLPEEGLKFMVYLQKENIIDESGMPKERFSAEFPKEGPSILRIQQVVRGDSAAYFCASSPLGQLMNTEAFFGQGTRLTVV.

There are a few counts of this clone. V is TRBV5-1 and J is TRBJ2-5; 7 bases fit TRBD2. Germline V gene lookup returns CDR1 SGHRS and CDR2 YFSETQ. V shed 1 base and J 5 bases; nucleotides not matched to a gene: 5. The CDR3 totals 14 residues. The CDR3 region is CASSLSGGVETQYF. CDR3 bases: TGCGCCAGCAGCTTGTCGGGGGGTGTGGAGACCCAGTACTTC.

The rearrangement uses TRBV6-6 and TRBJ1-6; TRBD1 matches at 10 bases. CDR3 length equals 18 residues. Germline V gene data show CDR1 as MNHNY and CDR2 as SVGAGI (reference sequence). V gave up 5 bases and J gave up 7 bases; unmatched junction bases: 14. This chain's CDR3 is CASSLPRDRGYLNSPLHF. In nucleotides, the CDR3 is TGTGCCAGCAGTCTACCCCGGGACAGGGGTTATTTGAATTCACCCCTCCACTTT.

This chain connects TRBV7-8 to TRBJ2-3; the D is unclear. Trimming took 1 base from V and 1 from J, leaving 18 bases between them. Per the germline V gene, CDR1 is SGHVS and CDR2 is FQNEAQ. The CDR3 runs to 18 residues. CDR3: CASSLEVALGLGTDTQYF. The CDR3 DNA sequence: TGTGCCAGCAGCTTAGAAGTGGCTCTTGGTTTGGGCACAGATACGCAGTATTTT.

The chain employs TRBV10-1 and TRBJ1-3; 9 bases match TRBD1. Trimming removed 7 bases from V and 3 bases from J; junction bases left unmatched: 7. The CDR3 consists of 15 residues. The V gene's germline CDR1 is WNHNN and CDR2 SYGVQD (reference sequence). The CDR3 reads CASNPGTGLGNTIYF. The CDR3 region has the DNA TGCGCCAGCAACCCCGGGACAGGGCTTGGAAACACCATATATTTT.

This clone has only one observation. DNA for the CDR3: TGTGCCAGCAGTCGACAGAACACTGAAGCTTTCTTT. Amino acids: CASSRQNTEAFF. The J gene is TRBJ1-1, the V gene TRBV6-2 or TRBV6-3; D ambiguous. The germline V gene encodes CDR1 MNHEY and CDR2 SVGEGT. The CDR3 is 12 amino acids. V was trimmed by 5 bases and J by 1 base, leaving 5 bases between them.

The gene calls are TRBV27 and TRBJ2-3; the match to TRBD2 covers 8 bases. Per germline, CDR1 MNHEY and CDR2 SMNVEV (reference sequence). The V and J ends lost 6 bases and 3 bases, in that order; junction bases with no gene match: 2. The CDR3 is 13 amino acids. The CDR3 loop is CASSVAGTDTQYF. DNA of the CDR3: TGTGCCAGCAGCGTAGCGGGAACAGATACGCAGTATTTT.

The CDR3 DNA follows: TGTGCCAGCAGCTCGGGCGGGATAAACACCGGGGAGCTGTTTTTT. It translates to CASSSGGINTGELFF. The rearrangement joins TRBV7-2 to TRBJ2-2; D is possibly TRBD2 (6 bases). V dropped 4 bases and J dropped 2 bases, with 11 bases sitting between them. Germline V lookup: CDR1 SGHTA, CDR2 FQGNSA. CDR3 length: 15 amino acids.

The J gene is TRBJ1-2, the V gene TRBV4-3; 8 bases are a match to TRBD1. Germline V gene sequence: CDR1 LGHNA, CDR2 YSLEER. The CDR3 is 16 amino acids. Unmatched junction bases numbered 8, after V lost 3 bases and J lost 2 bases. The CDR3: CASSQRGAGGNYGYTF. The CDR3 DNA sequence: TGCGCCAGCAGCCAGAGGGGGGCAGGGGGCAACTATGGCTACACCTTC.

The chain links TRBV9 to TRBJ1-5; no firm D call. The CDR3 covers 14 residues. The V gene's germline CDR1 is SGDLS and CDR2 YYNGEE. The ends were cut back, 4 bases at V and 3 bases at J, with 11 bases in the middle. The CDR3 here is CASSPGQANQPQHF. The CDR3 coding sequence is TGTGCCAGCAGCCCCGGTCAGGCCAATCAGCCCCAGCATTTT.

This chain links TRBV7-9 with TRBJ2-3; 14 nucleotides agree with TRBD2. CDR3 size: 15 residues. V was clipped by 5 bases and J by 6 bases; unmatched bases: 4. Germline V gene sequence: CDR1 SEHNR, CDR2 FQNEAQ (reference sequence). In nucleotides, the CDR3 is TGTGCCAGCAGCCGGACTAGCGGGAGGCCGGATACGCAGTATTTT. Its protein product is CASSRTSGRPDTQYF.

This rearrangement joins TRBV6-6 to TRBJ2-7; D possibly corresponds to TRBD2 (5 bases). Germline V gene sequence: CDR1 MNHNY, CDR2 SVGAGI (reference sequence). The CDR3 sequence is 13 residues long. The germline V and J ends were trimmed by 5 bases and 4 bases, with 12 bases remaining between them. This CDR3 is CASSSGSFYEQYF. In nucleotides, the CDR3 is TGTGCCAGCAGTAGCGGTAGCTTTTACGAGCAGTACTTC.

CDR3 nucleotide sequence: TGTGCTATGGCCCCTAAAGGAGGCGACAAGGGCGAGCAGTACTTC. Protein: CAMAPKGGDKGEQYF. V gene TRBV12-5 combines with J gene TRBJ2-7, with D possibly TRBD2 on 5 matching bases. The germline V gene has CDR1 LGHNT and CDR2 FRNRAP. The ends were cut back, 10 bases at V and 6 bases at J, with 25 bases in the middle. There are 15 residues in the CDR3.

V and J are TRBV2 and TRBJ2-7, with 7 bases that match TRBD1. This CDR3 has 15 amino acids. V lost 4 bases, J lost 4 bases, and 10 bases stayed unmatched. Germline CDR1 reads SNHLY; CDR2 reads FYNNEI. CDR3 protein: CASSASTGKLYEQYF. Here the CDR3 DNA reads TGTGCCAGCAGTGCCTCGACAGGGAAGTTGTACGAGCAGTACTTC.

The J gene is TRBJ2-5, the V gene TRBV19; no reliable D call. CDR1 and CDR2 from the germline V gene are LNHDA and SQIVND (reference sequence). The CDR3 is made up of 13 amino acids. Trimming removed 2 bases from V and 5 bases from J, with 9 bases in between. CDR3 DNA sequence: TGTGCCAGTAGTATAAGAGGTGGGGAGACCCAGTACTTC. Protein sequence: CASSIRGGETQYF.